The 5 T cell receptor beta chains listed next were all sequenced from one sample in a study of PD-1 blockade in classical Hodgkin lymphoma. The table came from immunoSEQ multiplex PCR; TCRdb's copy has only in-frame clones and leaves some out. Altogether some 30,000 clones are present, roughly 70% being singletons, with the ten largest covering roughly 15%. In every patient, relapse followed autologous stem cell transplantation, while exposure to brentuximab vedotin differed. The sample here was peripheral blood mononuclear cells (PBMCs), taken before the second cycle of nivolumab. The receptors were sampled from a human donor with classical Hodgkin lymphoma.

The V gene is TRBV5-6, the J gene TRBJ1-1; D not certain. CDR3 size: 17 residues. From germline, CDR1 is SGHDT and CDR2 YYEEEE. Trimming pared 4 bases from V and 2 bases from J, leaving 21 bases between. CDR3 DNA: TGTGCCAGCAGCCCGGGTGGGGATCACCTTCGAAACACTGAAGCTTTCTTT. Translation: CASSPGGDHLRNTEAFF. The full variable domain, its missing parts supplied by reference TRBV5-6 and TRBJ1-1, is DAGVTQSPTHLIKTRGQQVTLRCSPKSGHDTVSWYQQALGQGPQFIFQYYEEEERQRGNFPDRFSGHQFPNYSSELNVNALLLGDSALYLCASSPGGDHLRNTEAFFGQGTRLTVV.

Written as DNA, the CDR3 is TGTGCCAGCAGCCAAAGCGGGGGGCACACAGATACGCAGTATTTT. Its translation: CASSQSGGHTDTQYF. The chain combines TRBV4-2 with TRBJ2-3; 9 positions match TRBD2. CDR1 and CDR2 from the germline V gene are LGHNA and YNFKEQ. CDR3 size: 15 residues. J was trimmed by 2 bases and V by 2 bases; bases with no gene match: 2.

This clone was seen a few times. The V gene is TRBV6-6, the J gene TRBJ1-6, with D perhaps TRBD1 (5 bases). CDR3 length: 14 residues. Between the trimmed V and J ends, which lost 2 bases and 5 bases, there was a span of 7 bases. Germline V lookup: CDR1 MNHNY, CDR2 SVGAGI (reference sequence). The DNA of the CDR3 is TGTGCCAGCAGTTACGACAGAGATAATTCACCCCTCCACTTT. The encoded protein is CASSYDRDNSPLHF.

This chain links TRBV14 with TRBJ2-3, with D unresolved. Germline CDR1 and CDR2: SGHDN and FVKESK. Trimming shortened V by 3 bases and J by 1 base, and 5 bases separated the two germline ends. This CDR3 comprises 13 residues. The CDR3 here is CASSHERTDTQYF. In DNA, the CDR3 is TGTGCCAGCAGCCACGAACGCACAGATACGCAGTATTTT.

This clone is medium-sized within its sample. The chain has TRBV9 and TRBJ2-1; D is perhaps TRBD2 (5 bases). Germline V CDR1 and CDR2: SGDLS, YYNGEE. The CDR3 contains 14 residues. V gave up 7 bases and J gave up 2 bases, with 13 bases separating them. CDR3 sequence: CASAKGDTYNEQFF. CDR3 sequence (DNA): TGTGCCAGCGCTAAGGGAGATACCTACAATGAGCAGTTCTTC.